The source of this T cell receptor beta chain is a study of T cell responses to AZD1222 COVID-19 vaccine. Looking at the study overall: It was second doses at about 4 or about 12 weeks that were pooled. Study-level points and caveats: Just a handful of AZD1222 recipients tested seropositive at baseline.

Trimming stripped 5 bases from V and 8 bases from J, with 16 bases between. The CDR3 runs to 15 residues. Germline V gives CDR1 SGHAT, CDR2 FQNNGV. Clones were read by immunoSEQ multiplex PCR, and TCRdb kept only the in-frame ones, dropping some. Among 150,000 to 200,000 clones listed, approximately 94% were seen once. As to this clone: Its antigen remains unknown.

This clonotype was sampled from an adult in good health. Material: peripheral blood, obtained on day 0 of AZD1222 vaccination. This rearrangement joins TRBV11-2 to TRBJ1-6; D possibly corresponds to TRBD1 (6 bases). CDR3 region: CASSAGGAKDSPLHF. CDR3 coding DNA: TGTGCCAGCAGCGCGGGGGGGGCCAAAGATTCACCCCTCCACTTT.